This paragraph covers one TCR beta chain sequence. Trimming pared 6 bases from V and 3 bases from J, leaving 8 bases between. CDR1 and CDR2 from the germline V gene are MDHEN and SYDVKM. The CDR3 length is 12 residues. These data come from a study of blood T cell repertoires in COVID-19. Sequencing was performed with immunoSEQ multiplex PCR; in TCRdb, only in-frame clones are kept and a portion is missing. This table holds tens of thousands of clones, around 80% found once. This sequence joins TRBV28 and TRBJ1-1; D unresolved. Sequences were obtained from peripheral blood. The clonotype comes from a man aged 80 or over with acute or convalescent COVID-19. The CDR3 is CASSPVYTEAFF. CDR3 DNA sequence: TGTGCCAGCAGCCCTGTTTACACTGAAGCTTTCTTT.